This TCR beta chain was found in a study of T cell repertoires in ileal Crohn's disease. Documented time point: neoterminal ileum biopsy at postoperative endoscopy, about 6 months after surgery. This clone appeared a single time. The CDR3 spans 15 residues. CDR1 and CDR2 from the germline V gene are SQVTM and ANQGSEA. Trimming removed 6 bases from V and 0 bases from J, with 18 bases in between. Generated by immunoSEQ multiplex PCR, the TCRdb table keeps only in-frame clones and is missing some. The sample has over 3,000 clones; roughly 85% are singletons. The origin of this receptor is an adult with Crohn's disease. Sequencing was carried out using ileal tissue. The chain recombines TRBV29-1 with TRBJ2-7; a weak D match, TRBD2 (6 bases). In DNA, the CDR3 is TGCAGCGTACTCTCCCTGGGGGGACCCTCCTACGAGCAGTACTTC. It specifies CSVLSLGGPSYEQYF.